This T cell receptor beta chain was recorded in a study of cytomegalovirus exposure and HLA in healthy donors. V was pared by 1 base and J by 5 bases, with 3 bases of the junction left unmatched. Per the germline V gene, CDR1 is SGHDT and CDR2 is YYEEEE. The CDR3 is 14 amino acids. Findings of the study overall: Judged likely to be a sequencing artifact was a cluster of highly shared sequence variants.

The PCR contained 60 Vbeta and 13 Jbeta primers. TCRdb's copy holds only in-frame clones and misses some; the assay was immunoSEQ multiplex PCR. The profile shows tens of thousands of clones, approximately 80% of them singletons. Details on this clone: Its target is not known.

J is TRBJ1-5 and V is TRBV5-6, with 7 bases that match TRBD1. The source material was PBMCs. This receptor was taken from a man younger than 35 in good health and CMV-seropositive. Here the CDR3 reads CASSLRGRYQPQHF. CDR3 nucleotide sequence: TGTGCCAGCAGCTTGAGGGGGCGATATCAGCCCCAGCATTTT. The whole variable domain, remainder taken from reference TRBV5-6 and TRBJ1-5, is DAGVTQSPTHLIKTRGQQVTLRCSPKSGHDTVSWYQQALGQGPQFIFQYYEEEERQRGNFPDRFSGHQFPNYSSELNVNALLLGDSALYLCASSLRGRYQPQHFGDGTRLSIL.